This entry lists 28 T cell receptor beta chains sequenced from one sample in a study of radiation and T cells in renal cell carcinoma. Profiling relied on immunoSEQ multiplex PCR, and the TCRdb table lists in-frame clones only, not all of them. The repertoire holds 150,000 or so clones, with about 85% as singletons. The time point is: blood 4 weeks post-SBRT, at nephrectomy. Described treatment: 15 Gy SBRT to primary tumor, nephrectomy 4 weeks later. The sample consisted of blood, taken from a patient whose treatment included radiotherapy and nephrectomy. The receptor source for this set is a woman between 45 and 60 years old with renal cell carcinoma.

CDR3 in amino acids: CASSLAYSSGANVLTF. The CDR3, as DNA: TGTGCCAGCAGCTTGGCTTATAGCTCTGGGGCCAACGTCCTGACTTTC. The V and J genes are TRBV5-8 and TRBJ2-6; no firm D call. Germline V CDR1 and CDR2: SGHTS, YDEGEE. V gave up 0 bases and J gave up 0 bases, with 7 bases separating them. The CDR3 length is 16 residues.

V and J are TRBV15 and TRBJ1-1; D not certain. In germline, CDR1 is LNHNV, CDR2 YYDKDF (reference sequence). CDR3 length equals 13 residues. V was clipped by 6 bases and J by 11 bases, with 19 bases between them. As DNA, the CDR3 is TGTGCCACCAGGGCCTTGGGTGACCTGGGGGCTTTCTTT. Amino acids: CATRALGDLGAFF.

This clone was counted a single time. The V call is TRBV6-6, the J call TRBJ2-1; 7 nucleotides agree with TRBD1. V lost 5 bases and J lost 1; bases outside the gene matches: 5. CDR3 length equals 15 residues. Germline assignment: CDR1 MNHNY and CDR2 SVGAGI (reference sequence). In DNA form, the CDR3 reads TGTGCCAGCAGTAATCCGGGACAGTCCTACAATGAGCAGTTCTTC. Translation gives CASSNPGQSYNEQFF.

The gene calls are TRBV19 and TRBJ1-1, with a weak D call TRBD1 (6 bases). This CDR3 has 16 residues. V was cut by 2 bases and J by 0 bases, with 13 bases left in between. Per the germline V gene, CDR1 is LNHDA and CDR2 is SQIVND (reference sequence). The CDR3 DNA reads TGTGCCAGTAGTATACAGGGGAGAGGCATGAACACTGAAGCTTTCTTT. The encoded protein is CASSIQGRGMNTEAFF.

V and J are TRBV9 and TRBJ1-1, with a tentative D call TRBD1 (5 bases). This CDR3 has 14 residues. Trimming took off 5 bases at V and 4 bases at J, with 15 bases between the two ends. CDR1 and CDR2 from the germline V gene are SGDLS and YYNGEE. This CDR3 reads CASRKDTRSTEAFF. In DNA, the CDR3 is TGTGCCAGCAGAAAGGACACCCGGAGCACTGAAGCTTTCTTT.

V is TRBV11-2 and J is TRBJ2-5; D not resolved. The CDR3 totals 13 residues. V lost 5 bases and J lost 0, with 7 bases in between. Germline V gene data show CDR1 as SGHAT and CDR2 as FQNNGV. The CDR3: CASSKGNQETQYF. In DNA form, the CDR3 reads TGTGCCAGCAGCAAGGGAAACCAAGAGACCCAGTACTTC. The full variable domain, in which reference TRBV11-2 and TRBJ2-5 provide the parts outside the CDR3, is EAGVAQSPRYKIIEKRQSVAFWCNPISGHATLYWYQQILGQGPKLLIQFQNNGVVDDSQLPKDRFSAERLKGVDSTLKIQPAKLEDSAVYLCASSKGNQETQYFGPGTRLLVL.

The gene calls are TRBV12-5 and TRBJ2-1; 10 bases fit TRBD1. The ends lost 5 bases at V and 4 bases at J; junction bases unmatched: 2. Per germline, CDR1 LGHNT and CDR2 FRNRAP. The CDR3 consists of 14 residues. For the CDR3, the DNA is TGTGCTAGTGGTATGGGACAGGGGTACAATGAGCAGTTCTTC. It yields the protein CASGMGQGYNEQFF.

CDR3 sequence (DNA): TGTGCCAGCAGCTTATTCGTACGAGGAACGTATGAGCAGTTCTTC. Translating it yields CASSLFVRGTYEQFF. The rearrangement joins TRBV7-2 to TRBJ2-1; D not resolved. V lost 2 bases and J lost 8, with 16 bases in between. Per the germline V gene, CDR1 is SGHTA and CDR2 is FQGNSA. The CDR3 sequence is 15 residues long.

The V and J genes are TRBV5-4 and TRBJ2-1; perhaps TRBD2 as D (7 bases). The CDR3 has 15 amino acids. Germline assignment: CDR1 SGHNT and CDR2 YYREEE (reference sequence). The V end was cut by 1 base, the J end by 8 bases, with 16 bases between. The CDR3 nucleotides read TGTGCCAGCAGCTTGTGGAGGGGGGGCAGTGATGAGCAGTTCTTC. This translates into CASSLWRGGSDEQFF.

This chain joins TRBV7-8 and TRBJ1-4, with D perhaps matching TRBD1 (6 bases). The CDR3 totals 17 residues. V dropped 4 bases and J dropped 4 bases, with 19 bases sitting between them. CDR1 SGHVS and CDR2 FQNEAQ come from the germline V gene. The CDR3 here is CASSSGQRWDDNEKLFF. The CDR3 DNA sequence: TGTGCCAGCAGCTCCGGACAGAGGTGGGACGATAATGAAAAACTGTTTTTT.

CDR3 region: CASSYLPGEGEAFF. DNA of the CDR3: TGTGCCAGCAGTTACCTCCCAGGCGAGGGTGAAGCTTTCTTT. This chain connects TRBV6-5 to TRBJ1-1, with D hard to call. This CDR3 contains 14 residues. V was trimmed by 2 bases and J by 7 bases, leaving 14 bases between them. The germline V gene has CDR1 MNHEY and CDR2 SVGAGI.

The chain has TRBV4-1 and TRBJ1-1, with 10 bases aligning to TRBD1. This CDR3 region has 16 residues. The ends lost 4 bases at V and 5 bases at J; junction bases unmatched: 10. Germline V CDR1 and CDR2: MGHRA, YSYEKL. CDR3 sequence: CASSPFSRTGGTEAFF. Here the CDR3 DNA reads TGCGCCAGCAGCCCCTTTTCCCGGACAGGGGGAACTGAAGCTTTCTTT.

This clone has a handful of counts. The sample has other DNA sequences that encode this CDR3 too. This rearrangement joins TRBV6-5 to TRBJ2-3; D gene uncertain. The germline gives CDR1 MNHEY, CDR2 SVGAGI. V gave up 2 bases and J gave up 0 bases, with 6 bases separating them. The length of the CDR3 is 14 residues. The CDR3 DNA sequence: TGTGCCAGCAGTTACGGCGGAAGCACAGATACGCAGTATTTT. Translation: CASSYGGSTDTQYF.

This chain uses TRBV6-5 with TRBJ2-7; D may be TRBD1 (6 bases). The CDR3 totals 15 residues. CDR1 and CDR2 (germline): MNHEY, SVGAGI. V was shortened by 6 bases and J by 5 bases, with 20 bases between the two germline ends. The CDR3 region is CASSYHTSRGNEQYF. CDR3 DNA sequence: TGTGCCAGCAGCTACCACACGAGTAGGGGGAACGAGCAGTACTTC.

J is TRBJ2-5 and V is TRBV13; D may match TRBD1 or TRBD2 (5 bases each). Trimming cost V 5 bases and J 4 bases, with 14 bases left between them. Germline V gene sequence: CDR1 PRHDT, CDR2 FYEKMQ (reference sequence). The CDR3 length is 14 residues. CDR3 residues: CASSVLGGGETQYF. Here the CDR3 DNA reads TGTGCCAGCAGCGTCCTTGGTGGGGGAGAGACCCAGTACTTC.

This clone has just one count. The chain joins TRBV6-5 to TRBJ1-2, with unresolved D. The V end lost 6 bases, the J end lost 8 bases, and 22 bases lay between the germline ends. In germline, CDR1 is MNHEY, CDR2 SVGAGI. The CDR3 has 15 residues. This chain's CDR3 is CASRPHGRSPYGYTF. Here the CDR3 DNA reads TGTGCCAGCAGGCCCCACGGGAGGTCCCCCTACGGCTACACCTTC.

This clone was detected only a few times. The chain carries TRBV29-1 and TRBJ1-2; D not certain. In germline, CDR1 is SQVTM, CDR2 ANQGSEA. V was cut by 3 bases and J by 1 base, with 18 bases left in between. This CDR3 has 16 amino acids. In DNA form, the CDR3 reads TGCAGCGTTGAGGAGGGCACCCCCCCTAATAACTATGGCTACACCTTC. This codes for CSVEEGTPPNNYGYTF.

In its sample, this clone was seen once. CDR3 sequence (DNA): TGCGCCAGCAGTAGAGGCCGGGGACTAGCGGGGGGGCTAAGGTACAATGAGCAGTTCTTC. It encodes CASSRGRGLAGGLRYNEQFF. V is TRBV10-2 and J is TRBJ2-1, with 16 bases that match TRBD2. With V trimmed by 5 bases and J by 4 bases, 14 bases remained unmatched. This CDR3 has 20 amino acids. Germline CDR1 WSHSY, CDR2 SAAADI.

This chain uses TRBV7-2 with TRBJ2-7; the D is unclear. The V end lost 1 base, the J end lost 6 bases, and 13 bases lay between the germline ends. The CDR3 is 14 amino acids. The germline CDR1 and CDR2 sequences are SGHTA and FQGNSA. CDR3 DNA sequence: TGTGCCAGCAGCTTAGACAGACTTTACGCCGAGCAGTACTTC. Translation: CASSLDRLYAEQYF.

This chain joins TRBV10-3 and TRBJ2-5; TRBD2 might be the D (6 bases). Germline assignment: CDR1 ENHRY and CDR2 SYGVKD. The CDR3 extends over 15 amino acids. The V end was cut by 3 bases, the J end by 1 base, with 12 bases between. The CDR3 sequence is CAISDFSGRQETQYF. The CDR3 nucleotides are TGTGCCATCAGTGATTTTAGCGGCCGCCAAGAGACCCAGTACTTC.

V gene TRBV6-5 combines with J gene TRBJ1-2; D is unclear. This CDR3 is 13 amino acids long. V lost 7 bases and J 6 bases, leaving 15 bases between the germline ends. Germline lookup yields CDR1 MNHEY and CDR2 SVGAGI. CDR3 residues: CASTKGIGDGYTF. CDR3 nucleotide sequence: TGTGCCAGCACGAAAGGAATCGGTGATGGCTACACCTTC.

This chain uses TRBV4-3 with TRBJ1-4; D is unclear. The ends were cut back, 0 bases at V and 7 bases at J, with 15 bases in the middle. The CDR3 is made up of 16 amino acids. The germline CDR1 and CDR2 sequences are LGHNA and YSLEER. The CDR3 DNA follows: TGCGCCAGCAGCCAAGATTTGACACAGATTCTTGAAAAACTGTTTTTT. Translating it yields CASSQDLTQILEKLFF.

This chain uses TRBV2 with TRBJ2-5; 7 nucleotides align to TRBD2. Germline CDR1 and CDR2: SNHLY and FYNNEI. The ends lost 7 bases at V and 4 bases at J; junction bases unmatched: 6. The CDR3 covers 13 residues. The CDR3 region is CASNRLALETQYF. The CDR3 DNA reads TGTGCCAGCAATAGACTAGCCTTAGAGACCCAGTACTTC. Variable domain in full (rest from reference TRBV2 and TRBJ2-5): EPEVTQTPSHQVTQMGQEVILRCVPISNHLYFYWYRQILGQKVEFLVSFYNNEISEKSEIFDDQFSVERPDGSNFTLKIRSTKLEDSAMYFCASNRLALETQYFGPGTRLLVL.

Written as DNA, the CDR3 is TGTGCCAGCAGCTTCACAGGCCTTGCTGAAAAACTGTTTTTT. Its translation is CASSFTGLAEKLFF. The V and J genes are TRBV7-9 and TRBJ1-4, with a weak D call TRBD1 (5 bases). Trimming stripped 3 bases from V and 7 bases from J, with 12 bases between. Germline CDR1 and CDR2: SEHNR and FQNEAQ (reference sequence). CDR3 length: 14 amino acids. Based on the CDR3 plus reference TRBV7-9 and TRBJ1-4, the full variable domain is DTGVSQNPRHKITKRGQNVTFRCDPISEHNRLYWYRQTLGQGPEFLTYFQNEAQLEKSRLLSDRFSAERPKGSFSTLEIQRTEQGDSAMYLCASSFTGLAEKLFFGSGTQLSVL.

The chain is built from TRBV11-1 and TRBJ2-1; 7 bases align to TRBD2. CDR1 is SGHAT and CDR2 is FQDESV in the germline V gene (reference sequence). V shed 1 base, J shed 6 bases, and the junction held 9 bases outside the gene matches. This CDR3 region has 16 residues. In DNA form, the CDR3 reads TGTGCCAGCAGCTTAGTTGGACTAGTAATTCCCAATGAGCAGTTCTTC. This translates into CASSLVGLVIPNEQFF. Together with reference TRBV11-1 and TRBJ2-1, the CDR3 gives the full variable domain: EAEVAQSPRYKITEKSQAVAFWCDPISGHATLYWYRQILGQGPELLVQFQDESVVDDSQLPKDRFSAERLKGVDSTLKIQPAELGDSAMYLCASSLVGLVIPNEQFFGPGTRLTVL.

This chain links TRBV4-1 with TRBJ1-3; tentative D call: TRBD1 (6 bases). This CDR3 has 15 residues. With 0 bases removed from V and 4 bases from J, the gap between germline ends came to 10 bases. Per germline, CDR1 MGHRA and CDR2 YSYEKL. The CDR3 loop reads CASSQEGTIGNTIYF. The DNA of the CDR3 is TGCGCCAGCAGCCAAGAAGGGACAATAGGAAACACCATATATTTT.

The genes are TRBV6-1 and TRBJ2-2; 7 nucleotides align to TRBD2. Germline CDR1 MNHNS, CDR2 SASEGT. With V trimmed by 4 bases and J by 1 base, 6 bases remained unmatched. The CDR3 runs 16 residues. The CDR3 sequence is CASSAPASGNTGELFF. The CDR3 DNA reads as TGTGCCAGCAGTGCCCCCGCTAGCGGGAACACCGGGGAGCTGTTTTTT.

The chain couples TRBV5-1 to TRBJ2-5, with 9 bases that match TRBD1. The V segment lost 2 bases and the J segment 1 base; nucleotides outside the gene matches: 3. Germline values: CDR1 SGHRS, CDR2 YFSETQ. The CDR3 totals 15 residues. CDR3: CASSLPTGGQETQYF. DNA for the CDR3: TGCGCCAGCAGCTTACCGACAGGGGGCCAAGAGACCCAGTACTTC.